This entry features one T cell receptor (beta chain) sequence. Clones were read by immunoSEQ multiplex PCR, and TCRdb kept only the in-frame ones, dropping some. The table shows roughly 120,000 clones, with roughly 90% occurring only once. This specimen comes from a study of T cell responses to AZD1222 COVID-19 vaccine. Germline values: CDR1 SGHRS, CDR2 YFSETQ. The V segment lost 1 base and the J segment 4 bases; nucleotides outside the gene matches: 5. The CDR3 covers 15 residues. The chain employs TRBV5-1 and TRBJ2-3, with 8 bases matching TRBD1. The origin of this receptor is an adult who received the AZD1222 COVID-19 vaccine. Specimen: peripheral blood, collected 28 days after the second AZD1222 dose. The CDR3 DNA follows: TGCGCCAGCAGCTTGACAGGGGGAATTTCAGATACGCAGTATTTT. Encoded protein: CASSLTGGISDTQYF. The full variable domain, in which reference TRBV5-1 and TRBJ2-3 provide the parts outside the CDR3, is KAGVTQTPRYLIKTRGQQVTLSCSPISGHRSVSWYQQTPGQGLQFLFEYFSETQRNKGNFPGRFSGRQFSNSRSEMNVSTLELGDSALYLCASSLTGGISDTQYFGPGTRLTVL.